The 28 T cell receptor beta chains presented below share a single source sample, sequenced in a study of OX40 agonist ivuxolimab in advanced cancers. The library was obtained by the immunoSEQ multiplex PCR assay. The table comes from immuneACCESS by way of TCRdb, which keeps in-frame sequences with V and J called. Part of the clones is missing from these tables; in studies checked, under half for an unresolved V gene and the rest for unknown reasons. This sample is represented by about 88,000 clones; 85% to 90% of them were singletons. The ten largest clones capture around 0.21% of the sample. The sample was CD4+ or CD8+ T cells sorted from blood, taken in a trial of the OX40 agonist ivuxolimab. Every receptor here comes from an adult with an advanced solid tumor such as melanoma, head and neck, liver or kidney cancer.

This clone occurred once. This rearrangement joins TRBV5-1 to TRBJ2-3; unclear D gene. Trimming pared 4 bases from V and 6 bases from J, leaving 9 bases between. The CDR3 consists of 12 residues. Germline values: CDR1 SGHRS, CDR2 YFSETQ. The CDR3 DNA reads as TGCGCCAGCAGCGAACCAAGTGATACGCAGTATTTT. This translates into CASSEPSDTQYF.

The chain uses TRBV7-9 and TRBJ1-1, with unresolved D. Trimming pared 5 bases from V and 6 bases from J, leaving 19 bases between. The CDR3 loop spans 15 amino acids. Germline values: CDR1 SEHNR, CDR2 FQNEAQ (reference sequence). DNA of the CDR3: TGTGCCAGCAGCCTACGACAAGTCATCGAGGCTGAAGCTTTCTTT. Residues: CASSLRQVIEAEAFF.

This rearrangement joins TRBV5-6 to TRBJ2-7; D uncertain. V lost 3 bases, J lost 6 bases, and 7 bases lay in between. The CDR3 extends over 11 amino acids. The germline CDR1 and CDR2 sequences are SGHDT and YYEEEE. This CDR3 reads CASSWSSEQYF. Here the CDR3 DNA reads TGTGCCAGCAGCTGGTCGTCCGAGCAGTACTTC.

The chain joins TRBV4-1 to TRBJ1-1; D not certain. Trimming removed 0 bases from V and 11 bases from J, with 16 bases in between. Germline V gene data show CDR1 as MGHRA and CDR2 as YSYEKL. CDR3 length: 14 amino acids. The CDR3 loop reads CASSQDRGSRVAFF. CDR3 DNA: TGCGCCAGCAGCCAAGATCGGGGTTCGCGGGTTGCTTTCTTT.

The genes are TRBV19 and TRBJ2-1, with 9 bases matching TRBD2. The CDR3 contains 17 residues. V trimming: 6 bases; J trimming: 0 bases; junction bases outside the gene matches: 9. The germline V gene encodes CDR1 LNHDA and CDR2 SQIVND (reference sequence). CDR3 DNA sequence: TGTGCCAGTAGGGAGATTAGCGGGAGTCACTCCTACAATGAGCAGTTCTTC. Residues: CASREISGSHSYNEQFF.

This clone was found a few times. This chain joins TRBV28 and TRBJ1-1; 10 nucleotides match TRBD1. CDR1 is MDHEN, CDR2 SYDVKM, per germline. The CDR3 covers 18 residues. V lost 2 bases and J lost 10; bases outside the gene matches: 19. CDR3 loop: CASSLSIRLTGGASVAFF. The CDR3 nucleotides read TGTGCCAGCAGTTTAAGTATCCGTTTGACAGGGGGCGCATCGGTAGCTTTCTTT.

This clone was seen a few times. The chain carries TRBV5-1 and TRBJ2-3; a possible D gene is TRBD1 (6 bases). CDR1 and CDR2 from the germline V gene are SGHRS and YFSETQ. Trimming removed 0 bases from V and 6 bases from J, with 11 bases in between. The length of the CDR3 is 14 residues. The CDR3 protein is CASSLDDGGDTQYF. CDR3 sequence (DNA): TGCGCCAGCAGCTTGGACGATGGGGGCGATACGCAGTATTTT.

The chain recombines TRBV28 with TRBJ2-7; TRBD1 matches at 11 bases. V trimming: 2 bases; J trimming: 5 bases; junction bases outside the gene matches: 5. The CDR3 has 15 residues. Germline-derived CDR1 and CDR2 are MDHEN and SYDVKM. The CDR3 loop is CASSLPRTGGNEQYF. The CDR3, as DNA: TGTGCCAGCAGTTTACCCCGGACAGGGGGCAACGAGCAGTACTTC.

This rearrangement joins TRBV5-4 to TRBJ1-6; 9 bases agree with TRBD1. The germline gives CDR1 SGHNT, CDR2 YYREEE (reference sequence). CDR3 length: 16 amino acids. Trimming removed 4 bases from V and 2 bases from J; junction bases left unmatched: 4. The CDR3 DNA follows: TGTGCCAGCAGCGGGGGGGACAGGGCCTATAATTCACCCCTCCACTTT. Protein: CASSGGDRAYNSPLHF.

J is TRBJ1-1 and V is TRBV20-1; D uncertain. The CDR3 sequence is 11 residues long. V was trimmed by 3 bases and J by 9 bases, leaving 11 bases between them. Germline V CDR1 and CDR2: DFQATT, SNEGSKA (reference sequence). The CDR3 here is CSARAYMKAFF. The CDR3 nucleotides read TGCAGTGCTAGGGCTTACATGAAAGCTTTCTTT.

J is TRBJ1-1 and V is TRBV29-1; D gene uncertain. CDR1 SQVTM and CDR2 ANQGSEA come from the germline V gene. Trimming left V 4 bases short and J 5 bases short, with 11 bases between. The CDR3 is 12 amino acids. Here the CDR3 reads CSVGEGWTEAFF. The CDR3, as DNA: TGCAGCGTTGGAGAGGGTTGGACTGAAGCTTTCTTT.

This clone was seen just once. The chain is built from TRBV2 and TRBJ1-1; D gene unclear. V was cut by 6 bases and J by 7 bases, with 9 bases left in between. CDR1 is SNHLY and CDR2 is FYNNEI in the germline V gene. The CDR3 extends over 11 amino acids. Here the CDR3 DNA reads TGTGCCAGCAGACCTGAGGTTGAAGCTTTCTTT. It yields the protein CASRPEVEAFF.

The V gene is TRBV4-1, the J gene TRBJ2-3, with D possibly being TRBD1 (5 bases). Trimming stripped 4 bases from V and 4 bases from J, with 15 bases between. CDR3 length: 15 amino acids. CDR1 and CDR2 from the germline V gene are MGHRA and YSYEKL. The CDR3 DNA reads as TGCGCCAGCAGCCGCCCGACTCAGGGCGCAGATACGCAGTATTTT. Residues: CASSRPTQGADTQYF.

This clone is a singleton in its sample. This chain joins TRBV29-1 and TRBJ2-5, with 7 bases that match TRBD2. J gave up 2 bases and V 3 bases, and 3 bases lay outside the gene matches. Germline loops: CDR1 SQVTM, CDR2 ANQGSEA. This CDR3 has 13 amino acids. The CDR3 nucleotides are TGCAGCGTTGATCCGGGAGGTCAAGAGACCCAGTACTTC. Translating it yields CSVDPGGQETQYF.

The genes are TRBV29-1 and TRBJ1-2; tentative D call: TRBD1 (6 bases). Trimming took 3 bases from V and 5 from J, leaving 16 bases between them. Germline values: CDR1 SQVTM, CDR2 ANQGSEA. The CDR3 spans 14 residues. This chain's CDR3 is CSVEIGGGLYGYTF. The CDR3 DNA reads TGCAGCGTTGAGATAGGGGGGGGGCTGTATGGCTACACCTTC.

The CDR3: CASSSQSSEAGVETQYF. Here the CDR3 DNA reads TGTGCCAGCAGCTCCCAAAGCAGCGAAGCGGGAGTGGAGACCCAGTACTTC. The chain employs TRBV7-2 and TRBJ2-5; 8 nucleotides line up with TRBD2. Germline CDR1 SGHTA, CDR2 FQGNSA. CDR3 length equals 17 residues. V trimming: 4 bases; J trimming: 5 bases; junction bases outside the gene matches: 15.

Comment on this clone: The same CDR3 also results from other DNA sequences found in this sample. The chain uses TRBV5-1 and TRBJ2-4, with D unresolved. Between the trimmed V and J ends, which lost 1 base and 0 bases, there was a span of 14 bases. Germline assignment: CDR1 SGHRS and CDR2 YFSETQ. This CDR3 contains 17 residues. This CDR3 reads CASSLFSVTLAKNIQYF. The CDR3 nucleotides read TGCGCCAGCAGCTTGTTTTCAGTAACCTTAGCCAAAAACATTCAGTACTTC. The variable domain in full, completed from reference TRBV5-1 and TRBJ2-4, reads KAGVTQTPRYLIKTRGQQVTLSCSPISGHRSVSWYQQTPGQGLQFLFEYFSETQRNKGNFPGRFSGRQFSNSRSEMNVSTLELGDSALYLCASSLFSVTLAKNIQYFGAGTRLSVL.

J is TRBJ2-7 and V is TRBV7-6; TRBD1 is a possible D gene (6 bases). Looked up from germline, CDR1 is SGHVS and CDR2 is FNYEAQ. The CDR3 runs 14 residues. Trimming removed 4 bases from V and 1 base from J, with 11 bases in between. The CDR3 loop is CASSYRALSYEQYF. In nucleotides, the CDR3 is TGTGCCAGCAGCTACAGGGCCTTGTCCTACGAGCAGTACTTC. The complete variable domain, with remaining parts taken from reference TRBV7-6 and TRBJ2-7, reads GAGVSQSPRYKVTKRGQDVALRCDPISGHVSLYWYRQALGQGPEFLTYFNYEAQQDKSGLPNDRFSAERPEGSISTLTIQRTEQRDSAMYRCASSYRALSYEQYFGPGTRLTVT.

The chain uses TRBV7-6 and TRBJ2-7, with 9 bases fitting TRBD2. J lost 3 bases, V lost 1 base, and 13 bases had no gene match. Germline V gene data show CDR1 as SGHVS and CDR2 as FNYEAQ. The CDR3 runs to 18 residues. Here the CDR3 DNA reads TGTGCCAGCAGCTTAGGGCTAGCGGGGAGCCACACCGTCTACGAGCAGTACTTC. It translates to CASSLGLAGSHTVYEQYF.

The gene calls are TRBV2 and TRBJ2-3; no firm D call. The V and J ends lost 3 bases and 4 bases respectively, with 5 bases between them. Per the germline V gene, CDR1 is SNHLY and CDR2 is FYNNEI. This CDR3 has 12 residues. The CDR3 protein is CASSDRADTQYF. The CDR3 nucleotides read TGTGCCAGCAGTGATAGGGCAGATACGCAGTATTTT.

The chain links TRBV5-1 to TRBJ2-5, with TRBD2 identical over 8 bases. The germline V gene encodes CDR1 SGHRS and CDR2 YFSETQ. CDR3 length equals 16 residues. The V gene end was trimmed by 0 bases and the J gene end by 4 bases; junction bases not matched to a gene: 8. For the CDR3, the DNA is TGCGCCAGCAGCTTGGCGGCTAGCGGGTACGGAGAGACCCAGTACTTC. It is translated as CASSLAASGYGETQYF.

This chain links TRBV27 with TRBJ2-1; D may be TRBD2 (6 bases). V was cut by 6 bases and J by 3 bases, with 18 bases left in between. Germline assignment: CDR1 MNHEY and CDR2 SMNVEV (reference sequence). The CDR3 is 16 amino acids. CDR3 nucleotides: TGTGCCAGCAGAGGGCTAGCGTCGGGGGTCTACAATGAGCAGTTCTTC. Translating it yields CASRGLASGVYNEQFF.

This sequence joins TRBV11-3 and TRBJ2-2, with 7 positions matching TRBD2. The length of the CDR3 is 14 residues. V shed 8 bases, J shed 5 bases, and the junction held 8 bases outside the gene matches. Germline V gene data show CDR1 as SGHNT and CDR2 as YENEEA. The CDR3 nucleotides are TGTGCCAGCGAGCGGGGTCCCGAGACCGGGGAGCTGTTTTTT. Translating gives CASERGPETGELFF.

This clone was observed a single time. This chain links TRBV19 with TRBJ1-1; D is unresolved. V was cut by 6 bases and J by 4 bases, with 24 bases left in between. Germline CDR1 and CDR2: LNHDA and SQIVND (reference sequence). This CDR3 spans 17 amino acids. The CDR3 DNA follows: TGTGCCAGTAGGATGGACCCTCGAAAGGCTCGGCCCACTGAAGCTTTCTTT. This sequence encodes CASRMDPRKARPTEAFF.

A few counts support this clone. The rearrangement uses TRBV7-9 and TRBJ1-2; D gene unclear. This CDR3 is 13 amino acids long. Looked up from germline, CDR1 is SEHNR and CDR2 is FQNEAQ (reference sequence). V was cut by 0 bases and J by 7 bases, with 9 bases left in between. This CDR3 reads CASSLAVQGGYTF. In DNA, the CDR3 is TGTGCCAGCAGCTTAGCAGTACAAGGTGGCTACACCTTC.

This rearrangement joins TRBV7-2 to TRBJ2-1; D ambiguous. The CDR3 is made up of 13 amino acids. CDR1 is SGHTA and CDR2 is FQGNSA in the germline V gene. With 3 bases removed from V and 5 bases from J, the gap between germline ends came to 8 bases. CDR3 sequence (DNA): TGTGCCAGCAGCTTTGGCGGAAACAATGAGCAGTTCTTC. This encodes CASSFGGNNEQFF. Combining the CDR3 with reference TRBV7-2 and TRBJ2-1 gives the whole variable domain GAGVSQSPSNKVTEKGKDVELRCDPISGHTALYWYRQSLGQGLEFLIYFQGNSAPDKSGLPSDRFSAERTGGSVSTLTIQRTQQEDSAVYLCASSFGGNNEQFFGPGTRLTVL.

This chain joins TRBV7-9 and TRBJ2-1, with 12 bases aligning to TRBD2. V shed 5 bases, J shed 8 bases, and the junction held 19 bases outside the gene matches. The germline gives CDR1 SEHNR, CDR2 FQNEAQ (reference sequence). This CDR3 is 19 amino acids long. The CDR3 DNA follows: TGTGCCAGCAGCCCCAGACGATTTCCCGGGACTAGCGGGTCCCATGAGCAGTTCTTC. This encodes CASSPRRFPGTSGSHEQFF.

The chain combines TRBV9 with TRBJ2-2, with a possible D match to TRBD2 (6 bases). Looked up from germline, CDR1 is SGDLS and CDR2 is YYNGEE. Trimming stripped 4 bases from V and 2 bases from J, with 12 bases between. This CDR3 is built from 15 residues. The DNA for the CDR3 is TGTGCCAGCAGCAGCCGGACTAACAACACCGGGGAGCTGTTTTTT. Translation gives CASSSRTNNTGELFF. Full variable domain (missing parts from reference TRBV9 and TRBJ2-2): DSGVTQTPKHLITATGQRVTLRCSPRSGDLSVYWYQQSLDQGLQFLIQYYNGEERAKGNILERFSAQQFPDLHSELNLSSLELGDSALYFCASSSRTNNTGELFFGEGSRLTVL.